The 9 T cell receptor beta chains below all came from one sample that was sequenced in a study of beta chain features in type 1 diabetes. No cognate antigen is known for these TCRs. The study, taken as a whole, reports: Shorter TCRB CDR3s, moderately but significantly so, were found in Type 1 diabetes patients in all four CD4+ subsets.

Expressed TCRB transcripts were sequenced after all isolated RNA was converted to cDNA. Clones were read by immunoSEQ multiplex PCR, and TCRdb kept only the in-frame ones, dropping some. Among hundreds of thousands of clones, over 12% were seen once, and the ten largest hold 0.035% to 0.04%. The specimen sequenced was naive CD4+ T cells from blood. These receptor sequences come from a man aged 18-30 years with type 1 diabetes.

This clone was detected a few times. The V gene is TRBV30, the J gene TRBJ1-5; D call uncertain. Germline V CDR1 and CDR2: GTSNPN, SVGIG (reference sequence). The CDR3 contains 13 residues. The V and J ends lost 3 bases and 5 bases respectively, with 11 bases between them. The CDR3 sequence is CAWSANRDQPQHF. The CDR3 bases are TGTGCCTGGAGCGCAAACCGGGATCAGCCCCAGCATTTT.

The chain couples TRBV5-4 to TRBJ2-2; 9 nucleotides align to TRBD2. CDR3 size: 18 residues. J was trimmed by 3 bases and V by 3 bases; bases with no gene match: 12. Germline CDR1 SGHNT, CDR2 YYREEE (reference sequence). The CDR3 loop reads CASSSIAGAIKDTGELFF. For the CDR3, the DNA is TGTGCCAGCAGCTCGATAGCGGGAGCGATTAAGGACACCGGGGAGCTGTTTTTT. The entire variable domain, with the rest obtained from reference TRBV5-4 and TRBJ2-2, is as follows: ETGVTQSPTHLIKTRGQQVTLRCSSQSGHNTVSWYQQALGQGPQFIFQYYREEENGRGNFPPRFSGLQFPNYSSELNVNALELDDSALYLCASSSIAGAIKDTGELFFGEGSRLTVL.

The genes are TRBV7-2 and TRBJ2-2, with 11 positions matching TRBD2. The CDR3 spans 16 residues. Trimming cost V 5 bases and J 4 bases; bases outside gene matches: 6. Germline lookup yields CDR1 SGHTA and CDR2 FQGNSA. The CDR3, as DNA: TGTGCCAGCAGCCGTAGCGGGGGGGCGGGCACCGGGGAGCTGTTTTTT. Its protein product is CASSRSGGAGTGELFF.

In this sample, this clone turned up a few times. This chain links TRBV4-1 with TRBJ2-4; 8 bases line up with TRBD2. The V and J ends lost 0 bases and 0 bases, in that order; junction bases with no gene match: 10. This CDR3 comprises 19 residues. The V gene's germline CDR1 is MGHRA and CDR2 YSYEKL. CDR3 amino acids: CASSQDRAGGTEAKNIQYF. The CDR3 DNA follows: TGCGCCAGCAGCCAAGATAGGGCGGGGGGTACCGAAGCCAAAAACATTCAGTACTTC.

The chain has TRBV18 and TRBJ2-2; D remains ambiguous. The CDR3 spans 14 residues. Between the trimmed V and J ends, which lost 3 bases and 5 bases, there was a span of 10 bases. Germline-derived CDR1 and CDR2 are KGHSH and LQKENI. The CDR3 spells CASSPSLETGELFF. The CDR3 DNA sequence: TGTGCCAGCTCACCCTCACTGGAGACCGGGGAGCTGTTTTTT. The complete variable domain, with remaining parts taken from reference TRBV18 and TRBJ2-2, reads NAGVMQNPRHLVRRRGQEARLRCSPMKGHSHVYWYRQLPEEGLKFMVYLQKENIIDESGMPKERFSAEFPKEGPSILRIQQVVRGDSAAYFCASSPSLETGELFFGEGSRLTVL.

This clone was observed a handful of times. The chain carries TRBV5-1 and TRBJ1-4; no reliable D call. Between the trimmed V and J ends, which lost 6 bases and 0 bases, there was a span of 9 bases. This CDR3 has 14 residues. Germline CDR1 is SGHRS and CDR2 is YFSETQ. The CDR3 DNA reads TGCGCCAGCAAAGTGACGGCAACTAATGAAAAACTGTTTTTT. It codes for CASKVTATNEKLFF. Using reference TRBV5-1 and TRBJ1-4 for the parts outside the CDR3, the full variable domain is KAGVTQTPRYLIKTRGQQVTLSCSPISGHRSVSWYQQTPGQGLQFLFEYFSETQRNKGNFPGRFSGRQFSNSRSEMNVSTLELGDSALYLCASKVTATNEKLFFGSGTQLSVL.

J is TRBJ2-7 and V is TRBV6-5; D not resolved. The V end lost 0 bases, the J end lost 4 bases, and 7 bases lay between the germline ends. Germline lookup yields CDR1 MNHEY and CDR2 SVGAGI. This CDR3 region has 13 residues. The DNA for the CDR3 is TGTGCCAGCAGTTACTCAGGTGAATACGAGCAGTACTTC. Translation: CASSYSGEYEQYF.

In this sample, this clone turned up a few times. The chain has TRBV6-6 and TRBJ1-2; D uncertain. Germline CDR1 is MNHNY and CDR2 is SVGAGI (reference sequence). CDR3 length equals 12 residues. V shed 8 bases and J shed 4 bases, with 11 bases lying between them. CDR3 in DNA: TGTGCCAGCCACACACCCGTCTATGGCTACACCTTC. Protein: CASHTPVYGYTF.

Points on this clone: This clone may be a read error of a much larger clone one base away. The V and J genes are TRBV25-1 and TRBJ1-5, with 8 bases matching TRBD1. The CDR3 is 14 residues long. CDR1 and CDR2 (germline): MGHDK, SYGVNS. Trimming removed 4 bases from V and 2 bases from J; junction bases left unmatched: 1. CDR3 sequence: CASSATGGNQPQHF. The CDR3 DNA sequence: TGTGCCAGCAGTGCGACAGGGGGCAATCAGCCCCAGCATTTT. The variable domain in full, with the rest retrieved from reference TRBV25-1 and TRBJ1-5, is EADIYQTPRYLVIGTGKKITLECSQTMGHDKMYWYQQDPGMELHLIHYSYGVNSTEKGDLSSESTVSRIRTEHFPLTLESARPSHTSQYLCASSATGGNQPQHFGDGTRLSIL.